This record covers a single T cell receptor beta chain. This specimen belongs to a study of T-cell reconstitution after alpha-beta-depleted transplantation in children. Unique molecular identifiers were incorporated when the TCRbeta library was constructed. TCRdb independently ran MiXCR on the PCR reads; one entry per CDR3 protein. Found here are about 540,000 distinct CDR3 sequences, approximately 20% of them singletons; the top ten hold 3% to 3.5%. With V trimmed by 2 bases and J by 8 bases, 9 bases remained unmatched. There are 15 residues in the CDR3. Germline-derived CDR1 and CDR2 are SGDLS and YYNGEE.

This clonotype was sampled from a human donor who donated a stem cell graft to a child with acute lymphoblastic leukemia. Sample: PBMCs from the stem cell graft donor, taken from the stem cell graft. The genes are TRBV9 and TRBJ2-1, with TRBD2 matching 8 bases. CDR3 loop: CASSVLAGGGHEQFF. The CDR3 DNA reads as TGTGCCAGCAGCGTCCTAGCGGGTGGAGGCCATGAGCAGTTCTTC.